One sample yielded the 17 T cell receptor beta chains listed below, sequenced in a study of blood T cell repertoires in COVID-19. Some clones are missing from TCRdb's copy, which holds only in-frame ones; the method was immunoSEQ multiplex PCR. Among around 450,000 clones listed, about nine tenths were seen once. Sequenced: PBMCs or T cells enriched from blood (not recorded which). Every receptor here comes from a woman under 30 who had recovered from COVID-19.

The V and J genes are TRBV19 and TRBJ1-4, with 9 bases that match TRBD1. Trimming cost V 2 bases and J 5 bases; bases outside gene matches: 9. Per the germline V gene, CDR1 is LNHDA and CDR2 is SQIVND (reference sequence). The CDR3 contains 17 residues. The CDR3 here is CASSIIPPDRGNEKLFF. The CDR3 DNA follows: TGTGCCAGTAGTATAATCCCCCCGGACAGGGGAAATGAAAAACTGTTTTTT.

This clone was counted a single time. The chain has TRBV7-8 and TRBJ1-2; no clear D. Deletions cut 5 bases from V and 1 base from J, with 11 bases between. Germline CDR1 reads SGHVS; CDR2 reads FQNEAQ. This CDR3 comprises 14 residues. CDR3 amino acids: CASSPQTGNYGYTF. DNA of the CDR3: TGTGCCAGCAGCCCCCAGACGGGTAACTATGGCTACACCTTC. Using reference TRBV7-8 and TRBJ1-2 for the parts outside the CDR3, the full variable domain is GAGVSQSPRYKVAKRGQDVALRCDPISGHVSLFWYQQALGQGPEFLTYFQNEAQLDKSGLPSDRFFAERPEGSVSTLKIQRTQQEDSAVYLCASSPQTGNYGYTFGSGTRLTVV.

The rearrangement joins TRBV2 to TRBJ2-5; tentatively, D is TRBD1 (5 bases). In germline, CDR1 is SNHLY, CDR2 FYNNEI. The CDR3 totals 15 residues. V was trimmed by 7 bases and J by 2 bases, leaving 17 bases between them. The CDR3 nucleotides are TGTGCCAGCATTCCCGACAGATACAATCAAGAGACCCAGTACTTC. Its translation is CASIPDRYNQETQYF.

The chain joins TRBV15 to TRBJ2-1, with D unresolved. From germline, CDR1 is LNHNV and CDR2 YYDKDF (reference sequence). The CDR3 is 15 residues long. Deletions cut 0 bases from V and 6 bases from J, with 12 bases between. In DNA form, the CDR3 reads TGTGCCACCAGCAGAGATCAGTTACCCCGCAATGAGCAGTTCTTC. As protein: CATSRDQLPRNEQFF.

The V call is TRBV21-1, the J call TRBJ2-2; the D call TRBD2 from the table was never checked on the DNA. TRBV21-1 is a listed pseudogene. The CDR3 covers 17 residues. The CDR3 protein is CASSTRRVPNYTGELFF. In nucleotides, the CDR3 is TGTGCCAGCAGTACGAGGAGGGTCCCGAATTACACCGGGGAGCTGTTTTTT.

The CDR3 DNA reads as TGTGCCAGCAGTCCAACCGGACACTCCTACGAGCAGTACTTC. It encodes CASSPTGHSYEQYF. The chain has TRBV6-2 or TRBV6-3 and TRBJ2-7; the D gene is possibly TRBD1 (5 bases). With 5 bases removed from V and 0 bases from J, the gap between germline ends came to 11 bases. The CDR3 consists of 14 residues. CDR1 is MNHEY and CDR2 is SVGEGT in the germline V gene.

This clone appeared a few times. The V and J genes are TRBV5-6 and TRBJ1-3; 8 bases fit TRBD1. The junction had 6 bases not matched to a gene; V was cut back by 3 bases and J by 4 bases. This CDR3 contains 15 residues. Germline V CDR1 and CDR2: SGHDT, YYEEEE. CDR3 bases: TGTGCCAGCAGCTCGGCCGGGACAGGAGGAAACACCATATATTTT. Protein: CASSSAGTGGNTIYF.

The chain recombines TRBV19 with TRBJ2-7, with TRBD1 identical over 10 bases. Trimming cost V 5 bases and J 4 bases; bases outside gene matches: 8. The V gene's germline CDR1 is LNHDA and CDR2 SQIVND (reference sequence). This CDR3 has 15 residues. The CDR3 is CASSSRDRGFYEQYF. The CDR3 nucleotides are TGTGCCAGTAGTTCGCGGGACAGGGGTTTTTACGAGCAGTACTTC.

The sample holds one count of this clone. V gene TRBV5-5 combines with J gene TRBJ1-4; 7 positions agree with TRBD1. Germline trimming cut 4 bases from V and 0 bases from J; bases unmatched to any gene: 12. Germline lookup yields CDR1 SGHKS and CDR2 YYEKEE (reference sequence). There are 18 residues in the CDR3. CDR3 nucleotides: TGTGCCAGCAGCCCCCGGACAGGATCTTCGGCAACTAATGAAAAACTGTTTTTT. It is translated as CASSPRTGSSATNEKLFF. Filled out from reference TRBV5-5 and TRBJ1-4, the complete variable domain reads DAGVTQSPTHLIKTRGQQVTLRCSPISGHKSVSWYQQVLGQGPQFIFQYYEKEERGRGNFPDRFSARQFPNYSSELNVNALLLGDSALYLCASSPRTGSSATNEKLFFGSGTQLSVL.

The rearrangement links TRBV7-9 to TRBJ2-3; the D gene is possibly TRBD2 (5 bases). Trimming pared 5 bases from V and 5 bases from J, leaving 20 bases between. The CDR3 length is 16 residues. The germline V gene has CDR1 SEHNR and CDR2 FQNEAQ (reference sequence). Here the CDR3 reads CASSPEGSKPGDTQYF. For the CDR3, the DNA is TGTGCCAGCAGCCCAGAGGGATCGAAACCCGGAGATACGCAGTATTTT. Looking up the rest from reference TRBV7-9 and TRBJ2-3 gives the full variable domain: DTGVSQNPRHKITKRGQNVTFRCDPISEHNRLYWYRQTLGQGPEFLTYFQNEAQLEKSRLLSDRFSAERPKGSFSTLEIQRTEQGDSAMYLCASSPEGSKPGDTQYFGPGTRLTVL.

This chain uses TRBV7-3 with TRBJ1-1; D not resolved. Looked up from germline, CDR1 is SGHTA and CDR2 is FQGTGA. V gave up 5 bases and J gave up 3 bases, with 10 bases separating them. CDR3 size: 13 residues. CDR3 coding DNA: TGTGCCAGCAGCCCCTCTCTTCACACTGAAGCTTTCTTT. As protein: CASSPSLHTEAFF.

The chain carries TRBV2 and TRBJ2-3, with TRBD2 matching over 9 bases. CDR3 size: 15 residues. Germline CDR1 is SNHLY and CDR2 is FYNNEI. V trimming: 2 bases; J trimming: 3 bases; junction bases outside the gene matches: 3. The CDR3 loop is CASSELAGRTDTQYF. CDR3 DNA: TGTGCCAGCAGTGAACTAGCGGGGAGGACAGATACGCAGTATTTT.

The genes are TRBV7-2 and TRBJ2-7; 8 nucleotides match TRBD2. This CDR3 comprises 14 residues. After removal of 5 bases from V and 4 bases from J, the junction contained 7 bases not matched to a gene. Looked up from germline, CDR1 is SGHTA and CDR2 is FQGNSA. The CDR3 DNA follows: TGTGCCAGCAGCGTAGGACTAGCTGGGTACGAGCAGTACTTC. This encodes CASSVGLAGYEQYF.

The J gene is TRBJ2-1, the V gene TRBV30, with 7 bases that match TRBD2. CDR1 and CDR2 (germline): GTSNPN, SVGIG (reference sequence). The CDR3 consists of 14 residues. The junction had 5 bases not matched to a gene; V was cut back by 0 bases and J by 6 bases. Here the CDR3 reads CAWSVTGRRNEQFF. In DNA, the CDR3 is TGTGCCTGGAGTGTTACCGGGAGGCGCAATGAGCAGTTCTTC.

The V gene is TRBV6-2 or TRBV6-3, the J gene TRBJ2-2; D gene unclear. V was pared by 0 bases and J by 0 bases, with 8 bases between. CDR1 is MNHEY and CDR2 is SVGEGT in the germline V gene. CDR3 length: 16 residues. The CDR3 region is CASSYSGSPNTGELFF. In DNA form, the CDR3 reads TGTGCCAGCAGTTACTCGGGCTCCCCGAACACCGGGGAGCTGTTTTTT.

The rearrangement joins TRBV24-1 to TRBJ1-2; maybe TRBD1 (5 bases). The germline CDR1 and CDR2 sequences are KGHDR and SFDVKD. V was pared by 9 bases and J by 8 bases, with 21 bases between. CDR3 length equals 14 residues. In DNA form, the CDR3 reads TGTGCCACCCGCACACCCCTCAGGGCGAAAGGCTACACCTTC. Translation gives CATRTPLRAKGYTF.

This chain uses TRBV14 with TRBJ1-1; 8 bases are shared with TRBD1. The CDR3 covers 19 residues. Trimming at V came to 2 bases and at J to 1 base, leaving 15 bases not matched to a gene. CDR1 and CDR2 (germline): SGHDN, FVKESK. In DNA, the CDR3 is TGTGCCAGCAGCCAATGGACAGGGAAGAATAGTGGTTCGAACACTGAAGCTTTCTTT. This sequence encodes CASSQWTGKNSGSNTEAFF.